Sequencing of this T cell receptor beta chain was carried out in a study of identifying expanded T cells in peripheral blood. Study-wide results and limits: Variance in clone template counts between approximately 2-week samples significantly increased with total template count across all healthy donors.

Data came from immunoSEQ multiplex PCR; TCRdb stores just in-frame clones and leaves some out. The data show some 120,000 clones, with approximately 88% seen just once and approximately 3% held by the top ten. The count of this clone is one. Antigen specificity is unknown. Healthy donors had no documented immune events, such as infections, while sampled. This receptor was taken from a person aged 18 to 75 in good health. The sequencing input was blood.

CDR3 sequence: CASSLDRDYGYTF. CDR3 DNA: TGTGCCAGCAGCTTAGATCGCGACTATGGCTACACCTTC. The V call is TRBV7-2, the J call TRBJ1-2; D remains ambiguous. There are 13 residues in the CDR3. Germline lookup yields CDR1 SGHTA and CDR2 FQGNSA. Trimming removed 1 base from V and 3 bases from J, with 6 bases in between.